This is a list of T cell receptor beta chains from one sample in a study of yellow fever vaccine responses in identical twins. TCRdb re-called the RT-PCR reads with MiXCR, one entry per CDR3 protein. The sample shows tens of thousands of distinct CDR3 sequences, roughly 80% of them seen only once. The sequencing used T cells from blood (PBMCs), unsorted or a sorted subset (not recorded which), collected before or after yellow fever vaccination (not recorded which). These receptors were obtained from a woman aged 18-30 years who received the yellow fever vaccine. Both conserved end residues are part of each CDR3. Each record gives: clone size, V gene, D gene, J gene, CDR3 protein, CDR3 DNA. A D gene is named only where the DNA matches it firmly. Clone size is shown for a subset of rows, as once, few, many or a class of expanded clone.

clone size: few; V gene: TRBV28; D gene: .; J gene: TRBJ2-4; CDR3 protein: CASSPHSYRNIQYF; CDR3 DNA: TGTGCCAGCAGTCCTCACAGTTACCGAAACATTCAGTACTTC
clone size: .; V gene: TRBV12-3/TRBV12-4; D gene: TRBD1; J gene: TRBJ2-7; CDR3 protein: CASTNRGYEQYF; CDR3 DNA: TGTGCCAGCACAAACAGGGGCTACGAGCAGTACTTC
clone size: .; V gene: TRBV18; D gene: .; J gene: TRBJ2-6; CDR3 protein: CASSPPVGGSGANVLTF; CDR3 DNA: TGTGCCAGCTCACCACCCGTCGGGGGCTCTGGGGCCAACGTCCTGACTTTC
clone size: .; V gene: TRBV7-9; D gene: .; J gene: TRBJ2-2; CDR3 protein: CASSLDGTLNTGELFF; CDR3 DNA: TGTGCCAGCAGCTTAGATGGGACCCTGAACACCGGGGAGCTGTTTTTT
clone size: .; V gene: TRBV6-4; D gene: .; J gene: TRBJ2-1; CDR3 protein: CASSDGSGGTYNEQFF; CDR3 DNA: TGTGCCAGCAGTGACGGGTCGGGGGGCACGTACAATGAGCAGTTCTTC
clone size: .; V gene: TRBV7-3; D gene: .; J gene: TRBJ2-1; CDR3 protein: CASSLNQGRYNEQFF; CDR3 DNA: TGTGCCAGCAGCTTAAATCAGGGCCGATACAATGAGCAGTTCTTC
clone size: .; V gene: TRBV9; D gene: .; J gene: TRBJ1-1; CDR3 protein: CASSAPGDTEAFF; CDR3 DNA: TGTGCCAGCAGCGCACCAGGCGACACTGAAGCTTTCTTT
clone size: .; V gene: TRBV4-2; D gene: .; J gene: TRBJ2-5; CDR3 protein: CASSQDGGFGGRETQYF; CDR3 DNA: TGTGCCAGCAGCCAAGATGGGGGCTTCGGGGGAAGAGAGACCCAGTACTTC
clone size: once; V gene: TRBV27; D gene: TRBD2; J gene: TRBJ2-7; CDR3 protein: CASSLSLSGRKNEQYF; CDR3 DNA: TGTGCCAGCAGTTTATCCCTCAGCGGGAGAAAGAACGAGCAGTACTTC
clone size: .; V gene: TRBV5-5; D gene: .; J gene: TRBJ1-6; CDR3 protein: CASSLGTDNSPLHF; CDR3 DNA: TGTGCCAGCAGCTTGGGGACAGATAATTCACCCCTCCACTTT
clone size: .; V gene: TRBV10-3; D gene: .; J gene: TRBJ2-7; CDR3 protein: CAISDGAGDLYEQYF; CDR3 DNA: TGTGCCATCAGTGATGGGGCAGGGGACCTCTACGAGCAGTACTTC
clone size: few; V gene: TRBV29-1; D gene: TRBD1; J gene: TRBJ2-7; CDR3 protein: CSVERTGEGYEQYF; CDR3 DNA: TGCAGCGTTGAAAGGACAGGGGAGGGCTACGAGCAGTACTTC
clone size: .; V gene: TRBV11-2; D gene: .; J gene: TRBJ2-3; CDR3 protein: CAIVTATDTQYF; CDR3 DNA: TGTGCCATAGTCACGGCCACAGATACGCAGTATTTT
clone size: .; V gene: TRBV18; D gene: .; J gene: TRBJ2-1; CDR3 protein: CASSLRTVTYNEQFF; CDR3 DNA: TGTGCCAGCTCACTAAGGACAGTAACCTACAATGAGCAGTTCTTC
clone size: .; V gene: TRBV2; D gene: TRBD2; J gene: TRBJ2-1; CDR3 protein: CASSEGDSGGAYNEQFF; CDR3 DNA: TGTGCCAGCAGTGAAGGGGATAGCGGGGGAGCCTACAATGAGCAGTTCTTC
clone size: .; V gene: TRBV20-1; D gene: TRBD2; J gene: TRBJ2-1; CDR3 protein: CSARDQRDSYNEQFF; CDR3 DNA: TGCAGTGCTAGAGATCAGCGGGACTCCTACAATGAGCAGTTCTTC
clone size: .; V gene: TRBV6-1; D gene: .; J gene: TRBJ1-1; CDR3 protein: CASRAGYTEAFF; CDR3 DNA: TGTGCCAGCAGAGCAGGGTACACTGAAGCTTTCTTT
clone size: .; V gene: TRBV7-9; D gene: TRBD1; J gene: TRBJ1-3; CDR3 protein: CASSPRGHSGNTIYF; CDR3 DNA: TGTGCCAGCAGCCCAAGGGGGCACTCTGGAAACACCATATATTTT
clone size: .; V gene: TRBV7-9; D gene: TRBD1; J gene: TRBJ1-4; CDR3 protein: CASSEDRGGEKLFF; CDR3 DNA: TGTGCCAGCAGCGAGGACAGGGGTGGTGAAAAACTGTTTTTT
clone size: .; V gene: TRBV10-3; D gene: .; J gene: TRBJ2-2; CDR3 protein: CAIRGGNGELFF; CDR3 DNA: TGTGCCATCAGGGGGGGTAATGGGGAGCTGTTTTTT
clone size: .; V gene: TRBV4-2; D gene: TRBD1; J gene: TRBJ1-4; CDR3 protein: CASSQAGTGGEKLFF; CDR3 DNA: TGTGCCAGCAGCCAAGCCGGGACAGGTGGCGAAAAACTGTTTTTT
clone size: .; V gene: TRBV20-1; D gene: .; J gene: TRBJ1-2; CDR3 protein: CSATRQAGYTF; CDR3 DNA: TGCAGTGCTACCCGCCAGGCTGGCTACACCTTC
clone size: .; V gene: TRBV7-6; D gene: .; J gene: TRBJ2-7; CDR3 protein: CASSSVGGPLFYEQYF; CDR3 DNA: TGTGCCAGCAGCTCCGTTGGCGGCCCCCTGTTCTACGAGCAGTACTTC
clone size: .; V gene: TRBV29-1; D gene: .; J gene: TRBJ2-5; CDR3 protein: CSVDLASQGETQYF; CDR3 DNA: TGCAGCGTTGATTTAGCGTCCCAGGGGGAGACCCAGTACTTC
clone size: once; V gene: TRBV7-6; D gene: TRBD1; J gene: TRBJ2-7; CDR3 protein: CASSPGQGYPSYEQYF; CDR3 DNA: TGTGCCAGCAGCCCCGGACAGGGGTACCCTTCCTACGAGCAGTACTTC
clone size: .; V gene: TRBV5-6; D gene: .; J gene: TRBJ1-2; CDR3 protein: CASSLRGGTQNYGYTF; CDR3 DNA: TGTGCCAGCAGCCTCCGCGGTGGTACCCAAAACTATGGCTACACCTTC
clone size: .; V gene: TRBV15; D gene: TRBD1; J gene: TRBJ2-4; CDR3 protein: CATSGRQGAKNIQYF; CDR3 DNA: TGTGCCACCAGCGGAAGACAGGGAGCCAAAAACATTCAGTACTTC
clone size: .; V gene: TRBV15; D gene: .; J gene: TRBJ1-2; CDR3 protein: CATRTAGGYTF; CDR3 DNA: TGTGCCACCAGGACTGCCGGTGGCTACACCTTC
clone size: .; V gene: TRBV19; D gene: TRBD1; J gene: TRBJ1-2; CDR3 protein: CASRQTGESHGYTF; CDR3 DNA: TGTGCCAGTAGACAAACAGGGGAATCCCATGGCTACACCTTC
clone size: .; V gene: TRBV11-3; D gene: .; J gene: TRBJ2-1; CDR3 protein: CASSLVLAGNEQFF; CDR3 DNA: TGTGCCAGCAGCTTAGTCCTAGCCGGCAATGAGCAGTTCTTC
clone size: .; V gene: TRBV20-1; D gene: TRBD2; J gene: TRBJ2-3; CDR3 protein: CSAKTGTSGRPTDTQYF; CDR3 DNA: TGCAGTGCTAAAACCGGGACTAGCGGGAGGCCCACAGATACGCAGTATTTT
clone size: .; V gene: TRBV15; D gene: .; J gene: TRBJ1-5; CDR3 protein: CATSSPMGYDQPQHF; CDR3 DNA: TGTGCCACCAGCAGCCCTATGGGGTATGATCAGCCCCAGCATTTT
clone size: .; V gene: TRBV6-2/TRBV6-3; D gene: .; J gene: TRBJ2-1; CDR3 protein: CASSYKLANEQFF; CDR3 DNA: TGTGCCAGCAGTTACAAACTAGCCAATGAGCAGTTCTTC
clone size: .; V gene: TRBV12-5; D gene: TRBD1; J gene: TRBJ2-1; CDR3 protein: CASGFGTGYNEQFF; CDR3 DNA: TGTGCTAGTGGTTTCGGGACAGGGTACAATGAGCAGTTCTTC
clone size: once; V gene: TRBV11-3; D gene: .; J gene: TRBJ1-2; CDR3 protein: CASSRTGTTSYGYTF; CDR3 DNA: TGTGCCAGCAGCCGTACCGGGACGACCTCCTATGGCTACACCTTC
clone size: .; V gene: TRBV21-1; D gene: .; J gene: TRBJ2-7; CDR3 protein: CASSKPGGYEQYF; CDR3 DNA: TGTGCCAGCAGCAAACCAGGGGGCTACGAGCAGTACTTC
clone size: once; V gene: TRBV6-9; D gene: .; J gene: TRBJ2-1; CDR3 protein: CASSYSGGSSYNEQFF; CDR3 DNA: TGTGCCAGCAGTTATTCGGGCGGTAGCTCCTACAATGAGCAGTTCTTC
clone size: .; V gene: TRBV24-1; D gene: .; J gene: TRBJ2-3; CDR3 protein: CATSERGLKQADTQYF; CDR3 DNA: TGTGCCACCAGTGAACGGGGACTCAAGCAGGCAGATACGCAGTATTTT
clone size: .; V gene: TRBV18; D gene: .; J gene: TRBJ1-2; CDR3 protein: CASSPRQAYGYTF; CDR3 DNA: TGTGCCAGCTCACCCCGGCAGGCTTATGGCTACACCTTC
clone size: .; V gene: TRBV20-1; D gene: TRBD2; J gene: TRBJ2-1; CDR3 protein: CSARAGTSRRDEQFF; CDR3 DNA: TGCAGTGCTAGAGCCGGGACTAGTAGGAGGGATGAGCAGTTCTTC
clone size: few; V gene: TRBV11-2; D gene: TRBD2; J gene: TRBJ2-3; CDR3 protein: CASSLVRTSGGLSTDTQYF; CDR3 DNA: TGTGCCAGCAGCTTAGTCCGGACTAGCGGGGGCCTCAGCACAGATACGCAGTATTTT
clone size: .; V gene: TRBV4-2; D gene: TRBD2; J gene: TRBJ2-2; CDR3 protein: CASSDRTSGPTGELFF; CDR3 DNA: TGTGCCAGCAGTGATCGGACTAGCGGACCCACCGGGGAGCTGTTTTTT
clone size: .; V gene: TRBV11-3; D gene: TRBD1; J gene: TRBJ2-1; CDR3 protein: CASSNPGTGVDEQFF; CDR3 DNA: TGTGCCAGCAGCAACCCCGGGACAGGGGTGGATGAGCAGTTCTTC
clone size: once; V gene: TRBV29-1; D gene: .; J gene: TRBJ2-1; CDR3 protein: CSVVRLASYNEQFF; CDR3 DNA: TGCAGCGTTGTAAGGCTAGCCTCTTACAATGAGCAGTTCTTC
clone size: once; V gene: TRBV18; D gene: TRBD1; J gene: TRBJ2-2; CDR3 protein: CASSQRQGSTGELFF; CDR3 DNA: TGTGCCAGCTCACAGAGACAGGGTTCTACCGGGGAGCTGTTTTTT
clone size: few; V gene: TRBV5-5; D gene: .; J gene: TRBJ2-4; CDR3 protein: CASSLVGRLAKNIQYF; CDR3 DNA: TGTGCCAGCAGCTTGGTGGGGCGCCTAGCCAAAAACATTCAGTACTTC
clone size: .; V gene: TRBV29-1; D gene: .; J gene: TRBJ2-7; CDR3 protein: CSVGADYEQYF; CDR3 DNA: TGCAGCGTTGGTGCTGACTACGAGCAGTACTTC
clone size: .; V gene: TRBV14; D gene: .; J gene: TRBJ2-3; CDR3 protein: CASSQGATSMTDTQYF; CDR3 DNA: TGTGCCAGCAGCCAAGGAGCGACTAGTATGACAGATACGCAGTATTTT
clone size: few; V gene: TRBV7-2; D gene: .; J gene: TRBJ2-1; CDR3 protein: CASSLAGPIREQFF; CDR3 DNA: TGTGCCAGCAGCTTAGCGGGACCGATCCGGGAGCAGTTCTTC